The next 30 T cell receptor beta chains were all read from a single sample in a study of T cells in tuberculosis. Here immunoSEQ multiplex PCR was the method, and the copy in TCRdb shows in-frame clones only, minus some. Of about 40,000 clones in the sample, approximately 94% are singletons; the top ten hold roughly an eighth. The sample was PBMCs. The origin of the receptors is a donor aged 10-29 years with latent tuberculosis or without tuberculosis infection. Some clones in this sample may be carry-over from other donors' samples.

The rearrangement uses TRBV12-5 and TRBJ2-2; tentative D call: TRBD2 (6 bases). This CDR3 has 19 residues. The V and J ends lost 2 bases and 4 bases respectively, with 23 bases between them. The germline CDR1 and CDR2 sequences are LGHNT and FRNRAP. In nucleotides, the CDR3 is TGTGCTAGTGGTTTGATCCTCGCTAGGGGTGGGGGGACCACCGGGGAGCTGTTTTTT. Amino acids: CASGLILARGGGTTGELFF. Variable domain in full (rest from reference TRBV12-5 and TRBJ2-2): DARVTQTPRHKVTEMGQEVTMRCQPILGHNTVFWYRQTMMQGLELLAYFRNRAPLDDSGMPKDRFSAEMPDATLATLKIQPSEPRDSAVYFCASGLILARGGGTTGELFFGEGSRLTVL.

This chain connects TRBV6-5 to TRBJ1-6; D is unresolved. The germline V gene has CDR1 MNHEY and CDR2 SVGAGI. The CDR3 is 15 amino acids. V lost 4 bases, J lost 12 bases, and 19 bases lay in between. CDR3: CASSLGGRISLPLHF. The CDR3, as DNA: TGTGCCAGCAGTTTGGGAGGACGGATTTCGTTACCCCTCCACTTT.

The rearrangement joins TRBV15 to TRBJ1-2, with D unresolved. V was trimmed by 1 base and J by 0 bases, leaving 9 bases between them. The CDR3 extends over 15 amino acids. Germline CDR1 LNHNV, CDR2 YYDKDF (reference sequence). The CDR3 sequence is CATSRGGYSNYGYTF. CDR3 coding DNA: TGTGCCACCAGCAGAGGAGGGTATTCTAACTATGGCTACACCTTC. Looking up the rest from reference TRBV15 and TRBJ1-2 gives the full variable domain: DAMVIQNPRYQVTQFGKPVTLSCSQTLNHNVMYWYQQKSSQAPKLLFHYYDKDFNNEADTPDNFQSRRPNTSFCFLDIRSPGLGDTAMYLCATSRGGYSNYGYTFGSGTRLTVV.

The rearrangement links TRBV6-5 to TRBJ1-1; unclear D gene. Germline V gene sequence: CDR1 MNHEY, CDR2 SVGAGI. The CDR3 totals 15 residues. The V end lost 0 bases, the J end lost 1 base, and 9 bases lay between the germline ends. The CDR3 region is CASSYSTEGNTEAFF. The CDR3 bases are TGTGCCAGCAGTTACTCGACGGAGGGGAACACTGAAGCTTTCTTT.

Concerning this clone itself: The junction shows a germline mismatch at one end, possibly a read error. The rearrangement links TRBV5-4 to TRBJ2-2; 10 bases agree with TRBD2. Germline V CDR1 and CDR2: SGHNT, YYREEE (reference sequence). CDR3 length: 15 residues. The CDR3 region is CASSSERGGTGELFF. The CDR3 DNA sequence: TGTGCCAGTAGCTCCGAGCGGGGGGGGACCGGGGAGCTGTTTTTT.

The chain has TRBV25-1 and TRBJ1-4, with D unresolved. The V and J ends lost 4 bases and 11 bases respectively, with 20 bases between them. Germline CDR1 and CDR2: MGHDK and SYGVNS. This CDR3 contains 15 residues. The CDR3 DNA reads as TGTGCCAGCAGTGCCCCGGGAGTCTTTGGAGGCAAACTGTTTTTT. Translated, it gives CASSAPGVFGGKLFF.

This CDR3 is CASKGLGGNYGYTF. CDR3 in DNA: TGTGCCAGCAAGGGTCTAGGAGGAAACTATGGCTACACCTTC. This chain uses TRBV27 with TRBJ1-2; no clear D. The germline V and J ends were trimmed by 7 bases and 2 bases, with 14 bases remaining between them. The CDR3 is 14 amino acids. Germline CDR1 reads MNHEY; CDR2 reads SMNVEV (reference sequence).

The chain recombines TRBV5-6 with TRBJ2-3; TRBD2 aligns across 9 bases. Germline V CDR1 and CDR2: SGHDT, YYEEEE. Trimming at V came to 2 bases and at J to 3 bases, leaving 4 bases not matched to a gene. CDR3 size: 15 residues. CDR3 DNA sequence: TGTGCCAGCAGCTTTCTGAGCGGGGGGACAGATACGCAGTATTTT. It encodes CASSFLSGGTDTQYF.

The genes are TRBV5-6 and TRBJ1-6; D unclear. V shed 2 bases and J shed 9 bases, with 15 bases lying between them. The CDR3 spans 15 residues. Per germline, CDR1 SGHDT and CDR2 YYEEEE. Written as DNA, the CDR3 is TGTGCCAGCAGCTTAGGAGGTTGGGGAAGTTCACCCCTCCACTTT. Translated: CASSLGGWGSSPLHF.

CDR3 amino acids: CASSPSPDRGSGNTIYF. DNA for the CDR3: TGTGCCAGCAGCCCGAGTCCGGACAGGGGGTCGGGAAACACCATATATTTT. The V and J genes are TRBV5-4 and TRBJ1-3, with TRBD1 identical over 10 bases. The CDR3 contains 17 residues. V shed 4 bases, J shed 4 bases, and the junction held 11 bases outside the gene matches. CDR1 is SGHNT and CDR2 is YYREEE in the germline V gene (reference sequence).

This chain joins TRBV6-6 and TRBJ1-2; D is unresolved. Per germline, CDR1 MNHNY and CDR2 SVGAGI (reference sequence). The CDR3 extends over 13 amino acids. The V end lost 2 bases, the J end lost 4 bases, and 8 bases lay between the germline ends. The CDR3 DNA follows: TGTGCCAGCAGTTACGGCAGGATCTATGGCTACACCTTC. Its protein product is CASSYGRIYGYTF.

The V gene is TRBV25-1, the J gene TRBJ2-1; 9 nucleotides agree with TRBD1. Germline assignment: CDR1 MGHDK and CDR2 SYGVNS. The V gene end was trimmed by 5 bases and the J gene end by 5 bases; junction bases not matched to a gene: 13. There are 17 residues in the CDR3. In nucleotides, the CDR3 is TGTGCCAGCAGTCACGGCCCCACAGGGGGCATCAACAATGAGCAGTTCTTC. Translation: CASSHGPTGGINNEQFF.

This clone was seen a single time. The CDR3 loop reads CASSLLSGYGYTF. DNA of the CDR3: TGTGCCAGCAGTTTATTGTCGGGCTATGGCTACACCTTC. This sequence joins TRBV27 and TRBJ1-2; D call uncertain. CDR1 MNHEY and CDR2 SMNVEV come from the germline V gene (reference sequence). V lost 1 base and J lost 4, with 7 bases in between. CDR3 length: 13 residues.

The chain couples TRBV15 to TRBJ2-5, with 13 nucleotides matching TRBD2. Germline V gene data show CDR1 as LNHNV and CDR2 as YYDKDF (reference sequence). The CDR3 extends over 16 amino acids. With V trimmed by 0 bases and J by 2 bases, 0 bases remained unmatched. CDR3: CATSRELAGGQETQYF. The DNA for the CDR3 is TGTGCCACCAGCAGAGAACTAGCGGGGGGGCAAGAGACCCAGTACTTC.

The V and J genes are TRBV4-3 and TRBJ1-2; no definite D call. The CDR3 sequence is 14 residues long. Trimming shortened V by 1 base and J by 8 bases, and 14 bases separated the two germline ends. Per the germline V gene, CDR1 is LGHNA and CDR2 is YSLEER. In DNA, the CDR3 is TGCGCCAGCAGCCAAGTTGTATGGGAGAGGGGCTACACCTTC. As protein: CASSQVVWERGYTF.

The chain joins TRBV19 to TRBJ2-3; 7 nucleotides agree with TRBD1. The CDR3 runs to 16 residues. V gave up 5 bases and J gave up 0 bases; unmatched junction bases: 8. Germline-derived CDR1 and CDR2 are LNHDA and SQIVND (reference sequence). The CDR3 spells CASSEGTEPSTDTQYF. CDR3 sequence (DNA): TGTGCCAGTAGTGAGGGGACAGAGCCTAGCACAGATACGCAGTATTTT.

This chain uses TRBV2 with TRBJ1-1; D is undetermined. CDR1 and CDR2 from the germline V gene are SNHLY and FYNNEI. This CDR3 contains 12 residues. V was pared by 4 bases and J by 5 bases, with 8 bases between. CDR3 region: CASSATGTEAFF. Written as DNA, the CDR3 is TGTGCCAGCAGTGCAACGGGGACTGAAGCTTTCTTT.

The CDR3 sequence is CASSPYGHDPGEKLFF. The CDR3 coding sequence is TGTGCCAGTAGTCCCTATGGACACGACCCAGGCGAAAAACTGTTTTTT. V and J are TRBV19 and TRBJ1-4, with D possibly being TRBD1 (5 bases). The V end lost 5 bases, the J end lost 8 bases, and 21 bases lay between the germline ends. This CDR3 comprises 16 residues. CDR1 is LNHDA, CDR2 SQIVND, per germline (reference sequence).

The chain joins TRBV5-1 to TRBJ1-2, with 10 bases fitting TRBD1. V trimming: 4 bases; J trimming: 5 bases; junction bases outside the gene matches: 2. The CDR3 runs to 13 residues. Germline assignment: CDR1 SGHRS and CDR2 YFSETQ. The CDR3 here is CASSPGQGYGYTF. The CDR3, as DNA: TGCGCCAGCAGCCCGGGACAGGGGTATGGCTACACCTTC.

The chain is built from TRBV7-9 and TRBJ2-1; tentatively, D is TRBD1 (6 bases). V lost 0 bases and J lost 13, with 10 bases in between. This CDR3 comprises 12 residues. The V gene's germline CDR1 is SEHNR and CDR2 FQNEAQ (reference sequence). The DNA for the CDR3 is TGTGCCAGCAGCTTAGCGATGGGACAACAGTTCTTC. It yields the protein CASSLAMGQQFF.

The chain has TRBV7-8 and TRBJ2-7, with TRBD1 identical over 10 bases. Germline V CDR1 and CDR2: SGHVS, FQNEAQ. The CDR3 is 16 amino acids. Trimming removed 5 bases from V and 3 bases from J; junction bases left unmatched: 10. For the CDR3, the DNA is TGTGCCAGCAGCGCGCGATCCGGGACAGGGGTCTACGAGCAGTACTTC. Its translation: CASSARSGTGVYEQYF.

V and J are TRBV7-8 and TRBJ2-7; TRBD1 might be the D (5 bases). In germline, CDR1 is SGHVS, CDR2 FQNEAQ. The V gene lost 4 bases and the J gene lost 2 bases, with 15 bases spanning the gap. The CDR3 covers 15 residues. The CDR3: CASSSSAGNTYEQYF. The CDR3 DNA reads TGTGCCAGCAGCTCCAGCGCAGGGAATACCTACGAGCAGTACTTC.

The chain is built from TRBV2 and TRBJ2-5; D not certain. This CDR3 is built from 14 residues. Germline V lookup: CDR1 SNHLY, CDR2 FYNNEI. The V gene lost 7 bases and the J gene lost 4 bases, with 16 bases spanning the gap. The chain's CDR3 is CASTRSPPRETQYF. The CDR3 DNA sequence: TGTGCCAGCACCCGAAGCCCCCCGCGAGAGACCCAGTACTTC.

The V and J genes are TRBV7-9 and TRBJ2-1; tentatively, D is TRBD2 (6 bases). The CDR3 is made up of 13 amino acids. Germline V CDR1 and CDR2: SEHNR, FQNEAQ (reference sequence). The V gene lost 5 bases and the J gene lost 3 bases, with 8 bases spanning the gap. DNA of the CDR3: TGTGCCAGCAGCCGCGGGGACTACAATGAGCAGTTCTTC. This translates into CASSRGDYNEQFF.

This chain uses TRBV4-3 with TRBJ2-7, with 9 bases matching TRBD1. The length of the CDR3 is 17 residues. V lost 0 bases, J lost 3 bases, and 9 bases stayed unmatched. Germline loops: CDR1 LGHNA, CDR2 YSLEER. CDR3 sequence (DNA): TGCGCCAGCAGCCAAGAGCCACCGGGACAGGGACTCTACGAGCAGTACTTC. It specifies CASSQEPPGQGLYEQYF.

The V call is TRBV19, the J call TRBJ1-4; D remains ambiguous. Trimming shortened V by 3 bases and J by 6 bases, and 20 bases separated the two germline ends. The CDR3 runs 17 residues. CDR1 is LNHDA and CDR2 is SQIVND in the germline V gene (reference sequence). CDR3 nucleotide sequence: TGTGCCAGTAGTATCAGACCTAGTAAGGGAGGGTATGAAAAACTGTTTTTT. Its protein product is CASSIRPSKGGYEKLFF.

This rearrangement joins TRBV10-1 to TRBJ1-2; D might be TRBD1 (6 bases). The germline gives CDR1 WNHNN, CDR2 SYGVQD (reference sequence). The V end was cut by 2 bases, the J end by 8 bases, with 9 bases between. CDR3 length equals 12 residues. The CDR3 nucleotides read TGCGCCAGCAGTGAGGGGACAAGCGGCTACACCTTC. It specifies CASSEGTSGYTF.

The chain uses TRBV6-5 and TRBJ1-1; unclear D gene. This CDR3 spans 14 amino acids. Trimming removed 6 bases from V and 4 bases from J, with 15 bases in between. Germline CDR1 MNHEY, CDR2 SVGAGI. This CDR3 reads CASSRQEVGTEAFF. In DNA form, the CDR3 reads TGTGCCAGCAGCCGTCAGGAGGTCGGCACTGAAGCTTTCTTT.

The chain employs TRBV28 and TRBJ2-2; 7 bases line up with TRBD2. V shed 3 bases, J shed 6 bases, and the junction held 16 bases outside the gene matches. This CDR3 has 18 residues. Germline assignment: CDR1 MDHEN and CDR2 SYDVKM. The CDR3 sequence is CASSFRPIRTRAAGELFF. The CDR3 DNA reads TGTGCCAGCAGTTTCAGACCTATCCGGACTAGGGCGGCCGGGGAGCTGTTTTTT. Drawing the rest from reference TRBV28 and TRBJ2-2, the complete variable domain is DVKVTQSSRYLVKRTGEKVFLECVQDMDHENMFWYRQDPGLGLRLIYFSYDVKMKEKGDIPEGYSVSREKKERFSLILESASTNQTSMYLCASSFRPIRTRAAGELFFGEGSRLTVL.

The chain couples TRBV6-5 to TRBJ2-1, with 7 nucleotides matching TRBD1. Germline V gives CDR1 MNHEY, CDR2 SVGAGI. The CDR3 runs 14 residues. With 4 bases clipped from V and 8 bases from J, the junction kept 8 bases outside the gene matches. The CDR3 DNA follows: TGTGCCAGCAGTTTTAGACAGGGTTTCGATGAGCAGTTCTTC. It translates to CASSFRQGFDEQFF.